This TCR beta chain was captured in a study of T cell responses to AZD1222 COVID-19 vaccine (TCRdb year 2021). Regarding the research as a whole: AZD1222 recipients with second doses at about 4 weeks or about 12 weeks were pooled, because spike-specific TCR depth and breadth did not differ between schedules. TCR sequencing was performed for over 230 trial participants, of whom about 200 were given two doses of AZD1222 and some 25 were given two doses of MenACWY control vaccine. Trial participants were enrolled by age into 18-55, 56-69 and 70-plus year subgroups, with 148, 28 and 57 TCR-sequenced participants respectively.

Sample time point, as interpreted from the label and publication: baseline before first vaccination. Samples from vaccinated people were obtained from the UK trials COV001 and COV002, which included a single-blind randomized controlled phase 2/3 trial of AZD1222 (ChAdOx1 nCoV-19) in healthy adults. For TCRbeta chain sequencing, PBMC samples were collected from trial participants at day 0 and at day 28 after the second dose. V loses 3 bases at its end and J loses 0 bases; junction bases beyond the gene matches: 1. The CDR3 has 15 amino acids, counting the end cysteine and phenylalanine. CDR3 DNA only is kept here, 45 bases in frame from base 1. The germline V gene encodes CDR1 LNHNV and CDR2 YYDKDF (reference sequence). Concerning this clone itself: There is no known antigen for this receptor. No base-level quality is on record; no much larger clone is a single base apart.

The CDR3 regions of human TCRbeta chains were analyzed by immunosequencing. From the authors' description of their analysis: Repertoire TCRs were matched against a reference library of SARS-CoV-2-specific TCRs generated with the MIRA antigen-specificity platform. Breadth meant the fraction of unique TCRs that were SARS-CoV-2-associated, whereas depth meant the fraction of total T cells that were SARS-CoV-2-associated. Each spike-specific TCR was assigned to its reactive spike region and to a CD4 or CD8 class using the MIRA data. Log10-transformed breadth and depth values were compared by one-way ANOVA with Sidak's multiple comparisons tests. Here the immuneACCESS table is served through TCRdb, limited to in-frame sequences with V and J called. Missing clones are a known gap in these copies; in checked studies unresolved V genes cover under half, and the rest lacks a known reason. Clonal size and the V and J genes are those of that table, whereas D and trimming came from the DNA. The sample table shows 130,000 to 150,000 clones, and around 88% are seen once. The biggest ten clones account for about 15% of the sample.

What the authors observed across the whole study: A significant rise in spike-specific TCR breadth and depth was observed after two AZD1222 doses relative to day 0 and relative to MenACWY recipients. The vaccine-associated CD4 TCRs covered the entire spike protein, and the dominant responses fell in regions 160-218 and 743-854. Conclusions about previously exposed vaccinees were limited because only six or seven AZD1222 recipients were SARS-CoV-2 seropositive at baseline. In the small 56-69-year group, the increase in depth fell short of significance, most likely because of low power. No day 14 peak-response samples were available, so repertoires were characterized only after the peak T cell response. Epitopes outside the regions mutated in the B.1.351 and B.1.1.7 variants were reportedly recognized by nearly half of the unique spike-specific TCRs. Participants were mostly white British and included more females than males, and it was suggested by the authors that clonal diversity may have been underestimated.

The sequence was collected from an adult in good health. The sequencing used peripheral blood, collected on day 0 of AZD1222 vaccination. The chain joins TRBV15 to TRBJ1-2; 10 middle bases align to TRBD1. For the CDR3, the sequence is CATSRGTGANYGYTF. In nucleotides, the sequence is TGTGCCACCAGCAGGGGGACAGGGGCTAACTATGGCTACACCTTC. Reference TRBV15 and TRBJ1-2 proteins supply the regions before and after the CDR3; the full variable domain is: DAMVIQNPRYQVTQFGKPVTLSCSQTLNHNVMYWYQQKSSQAPKLLFHYYDKDFNNEADTPDNFQSRRPNTSFCFLDIRSPGLGDTAMYLCATSRGTGANYGYTFGSGTRLTVV.